This is a list of T cell receptor beta chains from one sample in a study of identifying expanded T cells in peripheral blood. TCRdb keeps only in-frame clones here, not all; method: immunoSEQ multiplex PCR. This table holds 45,000 to 75,000 clones, about 83% found once. The sample taken for sequencing was blood. All receptors derive from a person aged 18 to 75 in good health. Both conserved end residues are part of each CDR3. The D gene is left open where the match is weak. The size entry is marked missing in some rows and otherwise reads once, few, many or a size class.

d_gene	v_gene	abundance	j_gene	CDR3nt	CDR3aa
NA	TRBV20-1	NA	TRBJ2-5	TGCAGTGCTATGAAGGTCGAGACCCAGTACTTC	CSAMKVETQYF
TRBD1	TRBV6-1	NA	TRBJ1-1	TGTGCCAGCAGCTTACAGGGGGCAACTGAAGCTTTCTTT	CASSLQGATEAFF
TRBD1	TRBV15	NA	TRBJ1-1	TGTGCCACCAGCAGAGACCGACAGGGGCCGGGTACTGAAGCTTTCTTT	CATSRDRQGPGTEAFF
NA	TRBV5-8	NA	TRBJ2-3	TGTGCCAGCAGCTTGGGGCCAGGGAAGGATTTT	CASSLGPGKDF
TRBD1	TRBV9	NA	TRBJ2-5	TGTGCCAGCAGCGTAGACAGGGGCCAAGAGACCCAGTACTTC	CASSVDRGQETQYF
NA	TRBV11-2	few	TRBJ2-3	TGTGCCAGCAGCTTAACGGCAGATACGCAGTATTTT	CASSLTADTQYF
TRBD1	TRBV19	once	TRBJ1-1	TGTGCCAGCCGGGACAGATATAAGAACACTGAAGCTTTCTTT	CASRDRYKNTEAFF
NA	TRBV5-1	NA	TRBJ2-1	TGCGCCAGCAGCTTGGCCTCCGTAGACTACAATGAGCAGTTCTTC	CASSLASVDYNEQFF
NA	TRBV5-6	once	TRBJ2-7	TGTGCCAGCAGCTTAGTGCGGGCCTACGAGCAGTACTTC	CASSLVRAYEQYF
TRBD1	TRBV28	once	TRBJ1-3	TGTGCCAGCAGTTCTACAGGGGCCTCTGGAAACACCATATATTTT	CASSSTGASGNTIYF
NA	TRBV14	NA	TRBJ1-1	TGTGCCAGCAGCCAGCGGAGGGCGGACCCTGAAGCTTTCTTT	CASSQRRADPEAFF
NA	TRBV6-5	NA	TRBJ1-5	TGTGCCAGCAGTTACTCGGGGGAGGGGAATCAGCCCCAGCATTTT	CASSYSGEGNQPQHF
NA	TRBV5-6	once	TRBJ2-2	TGTGCCAGCAGCTTGTACGGACAGCCCGGGGAGCTGTTTTTT	CASSLYGQPGELFF
NA	TRBV7-2	NA	TRBJ2-5	TGTGCCAGCAGCTTAGCGGAGGGTTTGCGAGAGACCCAGTACTTC	CASSLAEGLRETQYF
TRBD2	TRBV29-1	NA	TRBJ2-5	TGCAGCGTTGGACGGGGGGGCCAAGAGACCCAGTACTTC	CSVGRGGQETQYF
NA	TRBV9	NA	TRBJ2-1	TGTGCCAGCAGCGTAGGAGGTCAATACTACAATGAGCAGTTCTTC	CASSVGGQYYNEQFF
TRBD1	TRBV7-9	NA	TRBJ1-2	TGTGCCAGCAGCGTGGGACAGAACTATGGCTACACCTTC	CASSVGQNYGYTF
NA	TRBV30	NA	TRBJ1-1	TGTGCCTGGAGTAGGGGACGGAGAGACACTGAAGCTTTCTTT	CAWSRGRRDTEAFF
TRBD2	TRBV6-5	NA	TRBJ2-3	TGTGCCAGCAGTACGGGGGGGCCGGGATATACGCAGTATTTT	CASSTGGPGYTQYF
TRBD2	TRBV30	NA	TRBJ2-7	TGTGCCTGGAGTGTAGGGAGGGGTCGCGAGCAGTACTTC	CAWSVGRGREQYF
NA	TRBV5-1	NA	TRBJ1-1	TGCGCCAGCAGCCCCCGACAGTCCGACGGCACTGAAGCTTTCTTT	CASSPRQSDGTEAFF
TRBD2	TRBV19	once	TRBJ2-5	TGTGCCAGTAGTATAACTAGCGGGGACCAAGAGACCCAGTACTTC	CASSITSGDQETQYF
TRBD1	TRBV9	NA	TRBJ1-2	TGTGCCAGCAGCGTTGGTTATGAAGGGACAGCCTATGGCTACACCTTC	CASSVGYEGTAYGYTF
TRBD2	TRBV7-2	NA	TRBJ2-1	TGTGCCAGCAGCCCGGCGGGACTAGCGGGAGGGCGGGATGAGCAGTTCTTC	CASSPAGLAGGRDEQFF
NA	TRBV5-4	NA	TRBJ1-2	TGTGCCAGCAGCTTGTTTTCAGGACAAACAACTAACTATGGCTACACCTTC	CASSLFSGQTTNYGYTF
NA	TRBV13	NA	TRBJ2-3	TGTGCCAGCACCCACACGGGTGTGGATACGCAGTATTTT	CASTHTGVDTQYF
NA	TRBV29-1	once	TRBJ1-3	TGCAGCGTTGAAGGAGGACAGTTAAGCTCTGGAAACACCATATATTTT	CSVEGGQLSSGNTIYF
TRBD2	TRBV7-2	NA	TRBJ2-7	TGTGCCAGCAGCTTAGGTAGCGGGAACTACGAGCAGTACTTC	CASSLGSGNYEQYF
NA	TRBV5-4	few	TRBJ1-1	TGTGCCAGCAGCTTGGGACAGTTTAACACTGAAGCTTTCTTT	CASSLGQFNTEAFF
NA	TRBV11-2	NA	TRBJ2-3	TGTGCCAGCAGCTTAGGGGCGCCTAGCACAGATACGCAGTATTTT	CASSLGAPSTDTQYF